This T cell receptor (beta chain) was documented in a study of cytomegalovirus exposure and HLA in healthy donors. 13 Jbeta primers and 60 Vbeta primers were used for the PCR. The assay was immunoSEQ multiplex PCR, and TCRdb's table has in-frame clones only and misses some. The sample comprises about 120,000 clones, roughly 8.6% of which are singletons, and around 6% rests with the top ten. This clone turned up a few times. The clonotype was recovered from a middle-aged woman in good health and CMV-seropositive. The material sequenced was PBMCs.

The CDR3 is CAWSVRGNTGELFF. DNA of the CDR3: TGTGCCTGGAGTGTTAGAGGGAACACCGGGGAGCTGTTTTTT. The chain employs TRBV30 and TRBJ2-2; D uncertain. The CDR3 is 14 residues long. V was shortened by 0 bases and J by 1 base, with 6 bases between the two germline ends. Germline assignment: CDR1 GTSNPN and CDR2 SVGIG (reference sequence).